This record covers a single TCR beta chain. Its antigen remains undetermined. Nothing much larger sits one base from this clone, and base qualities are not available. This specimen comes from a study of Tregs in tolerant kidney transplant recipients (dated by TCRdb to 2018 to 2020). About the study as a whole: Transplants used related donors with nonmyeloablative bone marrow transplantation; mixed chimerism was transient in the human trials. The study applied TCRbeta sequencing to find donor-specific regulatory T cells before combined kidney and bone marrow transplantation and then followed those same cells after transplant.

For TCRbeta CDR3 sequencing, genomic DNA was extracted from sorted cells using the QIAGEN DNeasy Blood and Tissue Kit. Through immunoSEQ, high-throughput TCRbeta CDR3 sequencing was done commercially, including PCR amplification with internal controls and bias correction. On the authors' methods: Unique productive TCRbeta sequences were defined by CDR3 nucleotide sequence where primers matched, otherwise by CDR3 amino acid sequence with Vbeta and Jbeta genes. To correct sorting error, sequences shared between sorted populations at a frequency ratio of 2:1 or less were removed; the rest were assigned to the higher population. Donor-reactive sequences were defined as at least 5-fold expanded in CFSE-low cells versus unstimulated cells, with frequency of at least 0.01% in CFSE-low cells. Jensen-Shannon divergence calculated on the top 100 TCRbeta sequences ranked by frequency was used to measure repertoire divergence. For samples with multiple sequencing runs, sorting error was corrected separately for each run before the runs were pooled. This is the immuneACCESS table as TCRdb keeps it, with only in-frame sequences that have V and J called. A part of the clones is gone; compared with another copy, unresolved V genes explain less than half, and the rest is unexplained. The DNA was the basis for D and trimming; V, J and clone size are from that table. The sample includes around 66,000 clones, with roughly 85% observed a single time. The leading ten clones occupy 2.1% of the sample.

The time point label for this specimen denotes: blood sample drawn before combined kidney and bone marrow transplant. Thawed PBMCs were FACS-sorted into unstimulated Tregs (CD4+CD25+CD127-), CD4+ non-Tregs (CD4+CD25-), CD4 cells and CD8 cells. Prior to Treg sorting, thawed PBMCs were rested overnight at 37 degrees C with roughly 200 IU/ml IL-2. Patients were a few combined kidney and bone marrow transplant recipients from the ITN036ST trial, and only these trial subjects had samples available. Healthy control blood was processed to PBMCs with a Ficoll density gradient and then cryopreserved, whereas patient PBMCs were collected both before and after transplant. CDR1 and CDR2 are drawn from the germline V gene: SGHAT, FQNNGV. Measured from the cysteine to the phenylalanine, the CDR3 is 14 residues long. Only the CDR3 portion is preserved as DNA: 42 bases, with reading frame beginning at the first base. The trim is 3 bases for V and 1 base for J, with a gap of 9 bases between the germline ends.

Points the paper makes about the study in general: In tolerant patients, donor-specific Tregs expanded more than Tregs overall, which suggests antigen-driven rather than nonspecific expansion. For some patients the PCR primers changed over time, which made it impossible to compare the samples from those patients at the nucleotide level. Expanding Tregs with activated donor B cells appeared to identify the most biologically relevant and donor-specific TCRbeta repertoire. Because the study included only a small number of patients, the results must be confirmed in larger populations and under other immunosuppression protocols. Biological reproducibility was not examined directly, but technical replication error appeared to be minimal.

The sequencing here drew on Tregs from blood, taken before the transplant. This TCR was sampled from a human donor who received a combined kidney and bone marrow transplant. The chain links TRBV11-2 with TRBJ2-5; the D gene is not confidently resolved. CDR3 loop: CASSLPPSQETQYF. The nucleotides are TGTGCCAGCAGCTTGCCCCCCTCCCAAGAGACCCAGTACTTC.